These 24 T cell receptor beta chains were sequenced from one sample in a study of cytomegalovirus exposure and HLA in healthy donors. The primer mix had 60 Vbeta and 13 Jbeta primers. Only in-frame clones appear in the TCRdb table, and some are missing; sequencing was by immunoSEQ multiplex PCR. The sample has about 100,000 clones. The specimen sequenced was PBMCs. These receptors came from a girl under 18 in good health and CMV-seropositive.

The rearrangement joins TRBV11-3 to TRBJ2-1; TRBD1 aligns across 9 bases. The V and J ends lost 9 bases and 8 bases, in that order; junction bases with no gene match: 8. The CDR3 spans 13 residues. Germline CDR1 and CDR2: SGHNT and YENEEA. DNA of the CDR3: TGTGCCAGTGGACAGGGGATTAACCATGAGCAGTTCTTC. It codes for CASGQGINHEQFF.

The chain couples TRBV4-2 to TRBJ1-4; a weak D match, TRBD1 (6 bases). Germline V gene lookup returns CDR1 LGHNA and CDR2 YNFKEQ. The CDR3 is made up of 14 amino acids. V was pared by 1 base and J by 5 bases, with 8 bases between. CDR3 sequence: CASSQGQENEKLFF. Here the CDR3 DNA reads TGTGCCAGCAGCCAAGGACAGGAAAATGAAAAACTGTTTTTT.

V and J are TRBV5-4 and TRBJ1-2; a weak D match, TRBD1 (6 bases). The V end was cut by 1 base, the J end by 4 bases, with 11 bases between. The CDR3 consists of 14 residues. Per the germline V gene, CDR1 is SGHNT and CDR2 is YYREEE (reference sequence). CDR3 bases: TGTGCCAGCAGCTTGTGGACAGCTATCTATGGCTACACCTTC. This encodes CASSLWTAIYGYTF.

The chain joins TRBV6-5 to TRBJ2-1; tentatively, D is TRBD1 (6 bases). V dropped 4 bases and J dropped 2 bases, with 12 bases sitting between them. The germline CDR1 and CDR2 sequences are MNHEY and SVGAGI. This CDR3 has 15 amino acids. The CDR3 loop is CASSSSGTTYNEQFF. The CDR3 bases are TGTGCCAGCAGTTCCTCCGGGACAACCTACAATGAGCAGTTCTTC.

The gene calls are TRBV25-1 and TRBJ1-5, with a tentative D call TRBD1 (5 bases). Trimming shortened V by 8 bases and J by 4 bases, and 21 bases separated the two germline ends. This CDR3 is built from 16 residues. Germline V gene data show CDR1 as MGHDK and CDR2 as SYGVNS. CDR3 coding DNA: TGTGCCAGCTCTGAAAGCGGGGCAGGGAGGAATCAGCCCCAGCATTTT. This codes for CASSESGAGRNQPQHF.

CDR3 sequence: CAPRRGGGTEAFF. CDR3 in DNA: TGCGCCCCCAGGCGGGGAGGTGGGACTGAAGCTTTCTTT. The chain links TRBV10-1 to TRBJ1-1; no reliable D call. The V and J ends lost 11 bases and 5 bases respectively, with 18 bases between them. Germline CDR1 is WNHNN and CDR2 is SYGVQD (reference sequence). The CDR3 sequence is 13 residues long.

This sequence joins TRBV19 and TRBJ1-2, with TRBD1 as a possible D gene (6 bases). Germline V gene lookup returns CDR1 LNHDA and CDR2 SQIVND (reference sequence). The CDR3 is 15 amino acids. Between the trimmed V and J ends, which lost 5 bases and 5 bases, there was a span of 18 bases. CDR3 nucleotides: TGTGCCAGTAGTTTCAGACAGGACCTACGGTATGGCTACACCTTC. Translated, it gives CASSFRQDLRYGYTF.

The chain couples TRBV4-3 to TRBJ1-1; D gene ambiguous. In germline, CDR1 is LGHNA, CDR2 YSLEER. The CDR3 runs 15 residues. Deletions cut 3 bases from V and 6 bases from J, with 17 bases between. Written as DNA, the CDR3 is TGCGCCAGCAGCCAGGACCTCGGCGGGGTCGCTGAAGCTTTCTTT. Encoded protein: CASSQDLGGVAEAFF.

CDR3 coding DNA: TGTGCCAGCAATCCCGGGACAGGGGCCTACGAGCAGTACTTC. This codes for CASNPGTGAYEQYF. The chain carries TRBV2 and TRBJ2-7; 10 positions agree with TRBD1. Germline V gene lookup returns CDR1 SNHLY and CDR2 FYNNEI. V was clipped by 7 bases and J by 2 bases; unmatched bases: 5. The CDR3 consists of 14 residues.

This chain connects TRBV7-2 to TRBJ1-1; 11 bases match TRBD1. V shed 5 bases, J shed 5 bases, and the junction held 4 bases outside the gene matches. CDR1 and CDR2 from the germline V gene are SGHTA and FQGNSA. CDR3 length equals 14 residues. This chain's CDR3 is CASSARDRGTEAFF. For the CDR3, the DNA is TGTGCCAGCAGCGCCAGGGACAGGGGGACTGAAGCTTTCTTT.

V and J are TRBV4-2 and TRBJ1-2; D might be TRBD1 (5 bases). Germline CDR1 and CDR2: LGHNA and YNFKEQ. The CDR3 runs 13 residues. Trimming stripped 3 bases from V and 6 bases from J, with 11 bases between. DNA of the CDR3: TGTGCCAGCAGCCACAGGGAGGATCATGGCTACACCTTC. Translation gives CASSHREDHGYTF.

CDR3 coding DNA: TGTGCCAGCAGCCTGGAGAGGGCCGCCTACGAGCAGTACGTC. Protein sequence: CASSLERAAYEQYV. V usage is TRBV5-6 and J usage is TRBJ2-7, with TRBD2 as a possible D gene (5 bases). This CDR3 spans 14 amino acids. The germline V gene has CDR1 SGHDT and CDR2 YYEEEE. With 4 bases removed from V and 2 bases from J, the gap between germline ends came to 13 bases.

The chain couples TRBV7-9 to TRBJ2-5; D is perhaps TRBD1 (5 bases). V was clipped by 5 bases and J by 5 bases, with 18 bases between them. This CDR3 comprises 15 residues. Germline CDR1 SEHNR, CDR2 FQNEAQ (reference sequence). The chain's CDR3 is CASSPPLGPRETQYF. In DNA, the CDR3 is TGTGCCAGCAGCCCCCCTTTGGGGCCAAGGGAGACCCAGTACTTC.

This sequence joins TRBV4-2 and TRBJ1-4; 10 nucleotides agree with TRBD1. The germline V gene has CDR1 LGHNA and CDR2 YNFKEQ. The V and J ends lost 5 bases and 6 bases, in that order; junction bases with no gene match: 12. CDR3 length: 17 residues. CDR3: CASSSTGGAAQDEKLFF. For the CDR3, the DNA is TGTGCCAGCAGCTCGACAGGGGGCGCGGCCCAGGATGAAAAACTGTTTTTT.

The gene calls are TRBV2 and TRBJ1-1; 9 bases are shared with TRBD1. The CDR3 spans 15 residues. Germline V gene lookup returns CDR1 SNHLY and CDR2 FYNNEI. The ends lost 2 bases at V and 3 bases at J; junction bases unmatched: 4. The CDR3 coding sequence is TGTGCCAGCAGTGAATTAACAGGGGGCTACACTGAAGCTTTCTTT. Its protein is CASSELTGGYTEAFF.

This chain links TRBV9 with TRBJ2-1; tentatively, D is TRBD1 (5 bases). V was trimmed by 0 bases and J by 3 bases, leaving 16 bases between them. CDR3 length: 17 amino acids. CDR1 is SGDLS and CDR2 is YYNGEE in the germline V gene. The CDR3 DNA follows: TGTGCCAGCAGCGTAGAGACCCCAGACAGCTACTACAATGAGCAGTTCTTC. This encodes CASSVETPDSYYNEQFF.

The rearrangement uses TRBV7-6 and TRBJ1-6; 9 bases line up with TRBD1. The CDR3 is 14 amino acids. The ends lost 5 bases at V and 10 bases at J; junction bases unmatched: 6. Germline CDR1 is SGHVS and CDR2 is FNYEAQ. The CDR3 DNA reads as TGTGCCAGCAGCCGGACAGGGGAGGACTCACCCCTCCACTTT. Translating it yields CASSRTGEDSPLHF.

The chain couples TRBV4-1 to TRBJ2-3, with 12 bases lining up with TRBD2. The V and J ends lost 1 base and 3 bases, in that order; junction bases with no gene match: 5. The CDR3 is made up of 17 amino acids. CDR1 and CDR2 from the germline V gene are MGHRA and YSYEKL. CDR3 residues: CASSQASGGAQTDTQYF. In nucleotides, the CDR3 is TGCGCCAGCAGCCAAGCTAGCGGGGGGGCCCAGACAGATACGCAGTATTTT.

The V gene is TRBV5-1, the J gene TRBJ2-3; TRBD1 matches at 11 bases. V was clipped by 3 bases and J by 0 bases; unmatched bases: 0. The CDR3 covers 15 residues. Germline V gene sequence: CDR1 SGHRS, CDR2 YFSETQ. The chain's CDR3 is CASSWDRGSTDTQYF. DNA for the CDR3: TGCGCCAGCAGCTGGGACAGGGGGAGCACAGATACGCAGTATTTT.

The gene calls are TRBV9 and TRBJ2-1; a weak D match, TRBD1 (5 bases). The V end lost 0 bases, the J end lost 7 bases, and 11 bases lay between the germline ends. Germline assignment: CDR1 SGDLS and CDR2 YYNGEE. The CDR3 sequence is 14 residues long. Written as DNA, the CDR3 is TGTGCCAGCAGCGTAGCAGGGCCCCCGAATGAGCAGTTCTTC. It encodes CASSVAGPPNEQFF.

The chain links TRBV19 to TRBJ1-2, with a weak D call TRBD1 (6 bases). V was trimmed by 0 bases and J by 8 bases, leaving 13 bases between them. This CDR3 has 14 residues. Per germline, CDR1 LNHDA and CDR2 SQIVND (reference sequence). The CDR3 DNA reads TGTGCCAGTAGTATAGATGAGGGGGTAGGCGGCTACACCTTC. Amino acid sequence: CASSIDEGVGGYTF.

The CDR3 protein is CASSVFRGSGELFF. The DNA of the CDR3 is TGTGCCAGCAGCGTCTTCAGGGGTTCCGGGGAGCTGTTTTTT. The chain joins TRBV9 to TRBJ2-2, with D perhaps matching TRBD1 (6 bases). Germline assignment: CDR1 SGDLS and CDR2 YYNGEE. Trimming removed 2 bases at V and 6 bases at J, with 11 bases between. The CDR3 length is 14 residues.

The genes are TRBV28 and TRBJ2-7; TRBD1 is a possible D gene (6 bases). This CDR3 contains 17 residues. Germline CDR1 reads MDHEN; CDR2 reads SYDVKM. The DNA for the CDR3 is TGTGCCAGCAGTGTATGCACAGGGCGTGTGGGGAACTACGAGCAGTACGTC. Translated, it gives CASSVCTGRVGNYEQYV.

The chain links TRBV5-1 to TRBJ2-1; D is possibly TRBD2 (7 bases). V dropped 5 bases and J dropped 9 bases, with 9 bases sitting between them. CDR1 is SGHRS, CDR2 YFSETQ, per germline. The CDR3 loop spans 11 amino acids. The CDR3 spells CASRGGLEQFF. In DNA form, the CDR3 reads TGCGCCAGCAGGGGGGGGCTTGAGCAGTTCTTC.